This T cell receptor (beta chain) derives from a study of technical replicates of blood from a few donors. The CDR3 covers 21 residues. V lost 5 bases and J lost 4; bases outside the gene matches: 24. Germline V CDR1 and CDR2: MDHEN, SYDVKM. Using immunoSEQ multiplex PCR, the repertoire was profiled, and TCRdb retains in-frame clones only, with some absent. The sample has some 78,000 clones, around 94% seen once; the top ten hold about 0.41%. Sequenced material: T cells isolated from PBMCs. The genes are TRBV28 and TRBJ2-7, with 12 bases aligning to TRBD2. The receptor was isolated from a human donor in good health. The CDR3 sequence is CASSPPYRRLAGVVLGYEQYF. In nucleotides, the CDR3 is TGTGCCAGCAGTCCTCCTTACCGTCGACTAGCGGGAGTGGTTTTGGGGTACGAGCAGTACTTC. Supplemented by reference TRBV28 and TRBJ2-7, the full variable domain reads DVKVTQSSRYLVKRTGEKVFLECVQDMDHENMFWYRQDPGLGLRLIYFSYDVKMKEKGDIPEGYSVSREKKERFSLILESASTNQTSMYLCASSPPYRRLAGVVLGYEQYFGPGTRLTVT.